These T cell receptor beta chains were read from a single sample in a study of vaccination and CD4 T cells after COVID-19. MiXCR was run by TCRdb on the PCR reads, yielding one entry per CDR3 protein. Of tens of thousands of distinct CDR3 sequences in the sample, about 51% were seen once. No cognate antigen is known for these TCRs. What was sequenced was CD4+ T cells from blood, cultured in vitro. These receptors came from a human donor who had recovered from COVID-19. Each CDR3 is given with its conserved first and last residue. The order of the fields is J gene, clone size, D gene, V gene, CDR3 DNA, CDR3 protein. A D gene is named only where the DNA matches it firmly. Size tells how often a clone was seen (once, few, many) or the class of an expanded clone, and some rows leave it out.

J gene: TRBJ1-4
clone size: -
D gene: TRBD1
V gene: TRBV7-2
CDR3 DNA: TGTGCCAGCAGCCCGGGGGACAGGAGAAATGAAAAACTGTTTTTT
CDR3 protein: CASSPGDRRNEKLFF

J gene: TRBJ2-7
clone size: -
D gene: TRBD1
V gene: TRBV11-3
CDR3 DNA: TGTGCCAGCAGTCCTAGGGACAGCACTTTCTCCTACGAGCAGTACTTC
CDR3 protein: CASSPRDSTFSYEQYF

J gene: TRBJ2-4
clone size: -
D gene: -
V gene: TRBV20-1
CDR3 DNA: TGCAGTGCTTCTTCGCCCGACATTCAGTACTTC
CDR3 protein: CSASSPDIQYF

J gene: TRBJ2-1
clone size: few
D gene: -
V gene: TRBV24-1
CDR3 DNA: TGTGCCACCAGTGATAGACAGCGGCGCAGCGGAAGCTCCTACAATGAGCAGTTCTTC
CDR3 protein: CATSDRQRRSGSSYNEQFF

J gene: TRBJ2-7
clone size: -
D gene: -
V gene: TRBV7-8
CDR3 DNA: TGTGCCAGCAGCAGCCTCTCGGCTAGCTCCGAGCAGTACTTC
CDR3 protein: CASSSLSASSEQYF

J gene: TRBJ1-2
clone size: -
D gene: TRBD1
V gene: TRBV6-1
CDR3 DNA: TGTGCCAGCAGTGATGATGGGACAGGGGGCCATGGCTACACCTTC
CDR3 protein: CASSDDGTGGHGYTF

J gene: TRBJ1-1
clone size: -
D gene: TRBD1
V gene: TRBV28
CDR3 DNA: TGTGCCAGCAGTTCAACCGGCGGGACAGGGCGAGGGAACACTGAAGCTTTCTTT
CDR3 protein: CASSSTGGTGRGNTEAFF

J gene: TRBJ1-5
clone size: -
D gene: -
V gene: TRBV2
CDR3 DNA: TGTGCCAGCAGTGAAGCGGGGGCGAGGAGCAATCAGCCCCAGCATTTT
CDR3 protein: CASSEAGARSNQPQHF

J gene: TRBJ1-5
clone size: -
D gene: -
V gene: TRBV27
CDR3 DNA: TGTGCCAGCAGTTCATCGGGACCGGGCGGCAATCAGCCCCAGCATTTT
CDR3 protein: CASSSSGPGGNQPQHF

J gene: TRBJ2-3
clone size: -
D gene: TRBD2
V gene: TRBV20-1
CDR3 DNA: TGCAGTGCGATTACGCGGGCCCCACTAGCGCGAAGCACAGATACGCAGTATTTT
CDR3 protein: CSAITRAPLARSTDTQYF

J gene: TRBJ2-3
clone size: few
D gene: TRBD1
V gene: TRBV6-2/TRBV6-3
CDR3 DNA: TGTGCCAGCAGTTACCAAACAGGGGGCAACACAGATACGCAGTATTTT
CDR3 protein: CASSYQTGGNTDTQYF

J gene: TRBJ2-5
clone size: few
D gene: -
V gene: TRBV2
CDR3 DNA: TGTGCCAGCAGTGCCGACATTGGGCGGGAGACCCAGTACTTC
CDR3 protein: CASSADIGRETQYF

J gene: TRBJ1-6
clone size: -
D gene: -
V gene: TRBV6-5
CDR3 DNA: TGTGCCAGCAGTTTCCCCCAGGGCTCCTATAATTCACCCCTCCACTTT
CDR3 protein: CASSFPQGSYNSPLHF

J gene: TRBJ2-1
clone size: -
D gene: TRBD2
V gene: TRBV10-3
CDR3 DNA: TGTGCCATCAGTGAGATGGGGGGGGACAATGAGCAGTTCTTC
CDR3 protein: CAISEMGGDNEQFF

J gene: TRBJ1-1
clone size: -
D gene: -
V gene: TRBV10-3
CDR3 DNA: TGTGCCATCATGGAAGGAGCGAACACTGAAGCTTTCTTT
CDR3 protein: CAIMEGANTEAFF

J gene: TRBJ1-2
clone size: -
D gene: TRBD1
V gene: TRBV20-1
CDR3 DNA: TGCAGTACCCCGGAAGACAGGGGTCTTTATGGCTACACCTTC
CDR3 protein: CSTPEDRGLYGYTF

J gene: TRBJ1-5
clone size: -
D gene: -
V gene: TRBV6-1
CDR3 DNA: TGTGCCAGCAGCGAAGGGGGACGGTTTCAGCCCCAGCATTTT
CDR3 protein: CASSEGGRFQPQHF

J gene: TRBJ2-5
clone size: -
D gene: -
V gene: TRBV7-9
CDR3 DNA: TGTGCCAGCAGCTTCAGGGGATCGGAGACCCAGTACTTC
CDR3 protein: CASSFRGSETQYF

J gene: TRBJ1-2
clone size: -
D gene: -
V gene: TRBV4-1
CDR3 DNA: TGCGCCAGCAGCCAAGTGGGTAGGGGGAACTCTAACTATGGCTACACCTTC
CDR3 protein: CASSQVGRGNSNYGYTF

J gene: TRBJ1-3
clone size: -
D gene: -
V gene: TRBV7-6
CDR3 DNA: TGTGCCAGCAGCTTAGAAGGGACTAACGGAAACACCATATATTTT
CDR3 protein: CASSLEGTNGNTIYF

J gene: TRBJ2-1
clone size: -
D gene: -
V gene: TRBV6-2/TRBV6-3
CDR3 DNA: TGTGCCAGCAGTTACCGATATTCCTACAATGAGCAGTTCTTC
CDR3 protein: CASSYRYSYNEQFF

J gene: TRBJ2-5
clone size: -
D gene: TRBD2
V gene: TRBV25-1
CDR3 DNA: TGTGCCAGCAGTGAATCGGGACTAGCGGGGGAGACCCAGTACTTC
CDR3 protein: CASSESGLAGETQYF